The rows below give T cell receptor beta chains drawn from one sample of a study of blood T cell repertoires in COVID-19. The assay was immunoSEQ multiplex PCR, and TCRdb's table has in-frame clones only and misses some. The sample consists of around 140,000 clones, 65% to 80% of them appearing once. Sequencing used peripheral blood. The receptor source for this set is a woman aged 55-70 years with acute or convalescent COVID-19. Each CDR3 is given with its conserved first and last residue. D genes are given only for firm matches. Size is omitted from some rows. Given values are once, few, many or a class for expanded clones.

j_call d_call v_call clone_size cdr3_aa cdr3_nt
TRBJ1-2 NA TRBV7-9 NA CASSWTSNYGYTF TGTGCCAGCAGCTGGACAAGTAACTATGGCTACACCTTC
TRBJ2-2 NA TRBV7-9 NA CASSYGRTTNTGELFF TGTGCCAGCAGCTACGGCCGGACTACCAACACCGGGGAGCTGTTTTTT
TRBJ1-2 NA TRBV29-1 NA CSVEDTVKTRFNYGYTF TGCAGCGTTGAAGATACGGTTAAGACACGTTTTAACTATGGCTACACCTTC
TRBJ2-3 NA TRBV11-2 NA CASSMAGLTQYF TGTGCCAGCAGCATGGCAGGGTTAACGCAGTATTTT
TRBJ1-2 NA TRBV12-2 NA CASRPHRGDYGYTF TGTGCAAGTCGCCCACACAGGGGAGACTATGGCTACACCTTC
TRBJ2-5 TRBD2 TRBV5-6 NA CASSLSEGGERETQYF TGTGCCAGCAGCTTGTCCGAGGGAGGGGAAAGAGAGACCCAGTACTTC
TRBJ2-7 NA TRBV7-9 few CASSFLAGGYEQYF TGTGCCAGCAGCTTCTTGGCCGGGGGCTACGAGCAGTACTTC
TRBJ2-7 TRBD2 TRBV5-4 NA CASSWEGLADYEQYF TGTGCCAGCAGCTGGGAGGGACTAGCGGACTACGAGCAGTACTTC
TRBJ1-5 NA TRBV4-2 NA CASSQDRDNQPQHF TGTGCCAGCAGCCAAGACAGGGACAATCAGCCCCAGCATTTT
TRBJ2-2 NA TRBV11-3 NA CASSLDPVTATTGELFF TGTGCCAGCAGCTTAGATCCGGTTACAGCCACCACCGGGGAGCTGTTTTTT
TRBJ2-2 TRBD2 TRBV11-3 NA CASSASGMRTGELFF TGTGCCAGCAGCGCAAGCGGGATGCGAACCGGGGAGCTGTTTTTT
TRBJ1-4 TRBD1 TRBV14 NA CASSLGTAYGEKLFF TGTGCCAGCAGCCTGGGGACAGCCTATGGTGAAAAACTGTTTTTT
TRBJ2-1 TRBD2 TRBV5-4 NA CASSGGLAGGKAYNEQFF TGTGCCAGCAGCGGGGGACTAGCGGGAGGGAAGGCCTACAATGAGCAGTTCTTC
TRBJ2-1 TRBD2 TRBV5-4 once CASSSGLANYNEQFF TGTGCCAGCAGCTCGGGACTAGCGAACTACAATGAGCAGTTCTTC
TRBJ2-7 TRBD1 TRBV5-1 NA CASRSTGRDEQYF TGCGCCAGCAGATCGACAGGGCGCGACGAGCAGTACTTC
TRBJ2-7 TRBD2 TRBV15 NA CATRSSGRGQQYF TGTGCCACCAGGTCTAGCGGGAGAGGGCAGCAGTACTTC
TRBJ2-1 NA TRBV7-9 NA CASSREMSYNEQFF TGTGCCAGCAGCCGGGAAATGTCCTACAATGAGCAGTTCTTC
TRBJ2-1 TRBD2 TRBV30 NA CAWSVGLAGRWGSYNEQFF TGTGCCTGGAGTGTAGGGCTAGCGGGACGGTGGGGCTCCTACAATGAGCAGTTCTTC
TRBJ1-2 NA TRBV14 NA CASSQVAGWNYGYTF TGTGCCAGCAGCCAAGTGGCAGGGTGGAACTATGGCTACACCTTC
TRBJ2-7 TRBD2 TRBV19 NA CASSQTSGIYEQYF TGTGCCAGTAGCCAGACTAGCGGGATCTACGAGCAGTACTTC
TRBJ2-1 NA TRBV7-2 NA CASSLIYDEQFF TGTGCCAGCAGCTTAATATATGATGAGCAGTTCTTC
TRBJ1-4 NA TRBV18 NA CASSPSEPLNEKLFF TGTGCCAGCTCACCGTCGGAGCCTTTAAATGAAAAACTGTTTTTT
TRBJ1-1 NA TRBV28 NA CASSLVAEAFF TGTGCCAGCAGTTTGGTAGCTGAAGCTTTCTTT
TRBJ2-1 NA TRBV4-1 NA CASSHAGANPTGEQFF TGCGCCAGCAGCCACGCAGGGGCGAACCCGACAGGTGAGCAGTTCTTC
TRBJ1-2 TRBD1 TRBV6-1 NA CASSDRDSAYGYTF TGTGCCAGCAGTGATCGGGACAGCGCTTATGGCTACACCTTC
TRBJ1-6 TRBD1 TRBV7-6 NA CASSAIRPGQGPNSPLHF TGTGCCAGCAGCGCGATCCGACCGGGACAGGGCCCTAATTCACCCCTCCACTTT